This T cell receptor beta chain was sequenced during a study of cytomegalovirus exposure and HLA in healthy donors. Study results and caveats: Later analysis associated a missense DCLRE1C variant with TCR beta V- and J-gene trimming. Most TCR sequences were seen very rarely across donors, but some public TCRs occurred in many. Reported performance of the classifier showed diagnosis of cytomegalovirus status with high specificity and sensitivity.

This PCR relied on a set of 60 Vbeta primers and 13 Jbeta primers. The protocol was immunoSEQ multiplex PCR, while the TCRdb copy is restricted to in-frame clones and leaves out a portion. This repertoire shows fewer than 200,000 clones, about 80% found once; its top ten account for around 4.3%. Germline trimming cut 5 bases from V and 7 bases from J; bases unmatched to any gene: 5. This CDR3 spans 12 amino acids. Looked up from germline, CDR1 is SQVTM and CDR2 is ANQGSEA. Note on this clone: Its antigen remains unidentified.

The receptor comes from a man aged 25-40 years in good health and CMV-seronegative. The sample was PBMCs. The chain recombines TRBV29-1 with TRBJ2-1; 7 nucleotides line up with TRBD2. This CDR3 is CSVYEGGNEQFF. CDR3 coding DNA: TGCAGCGTTTACGAGGGAGGGAATGAGCAGTTCTTC.